This T cell receptor beta chain is drawn from a study of shared clonotypes between healthy human individuals. Study-level findings and limits: Naive subsets, compared against memory subsets, generally had larger estimated richness values. It was only blood that was sampled, and tissue repertoires likely differ. Sequencing depth was a factor that was expected to affect clonotype sharing among donors.

Germline CDR1 is SNHLY and CDR2 is FYNNEI. V shed 6 bases and J shed 6 bases, with 11 bases lying between them. This CDR3 is built from 13 residues. In the sorted-subset replicate PCRs, around 0.2 ug DNA, 25,000 to 30,000 T cell genomes, was used. Produced via immunoSEQ multiplex PCR; TCRdb's table is partial and in-frame only. The sample records some 2.3 million clones, approximately 95% being singletons. Points on this clone: Antigen unknown.

The J gene is TRBJ2-2, the V gene TRBV2; D not resolved. The source material was naive CD4+ T cells from PBMCs. Indicated subset: CD45RA+ positively selected. The sequence derives from a man aged 18 to 29 in good health. Some clones in this sample may be carry-over from other donors' samples. The CDR3 region is CASRRLSPGELFF. The CDR3 bases are TGTGCCAGCAGGCGACTCTCTCCCGGGGAGCTGTTTTTT. Together with reference TRBV2 and TRBJ2-2, the CDR3 gives the full variable domain: EPEVTQTPSHQVTQMGQEVILRCVPISNHLYFYWYRQILGQKVEFLVSFYNNEISEKSEIFDDQFSVERPDGSNFTLKIRSTKLEDSAMYFCASRRLSPGELFFGEGSRLTVL.